This T cell receptor (beta chain) was sequenced in a study of T cell repertoires in cytomegalovirus infection. Overall study: Public TCR beta signatures provided an indication of both CMV infection and a matching HLA type.

TCRdb used MiXCR to reprocess the reads, holding one entry per CDR3 protein. The table includes 680,000 or so distinct CDR3 sequences, around a third detected once. With respect to this clonotype: Its antigen remains unidentified.

This CDR3 is 13 amino acids long. Losses at the gene ends were 5 bases for V and 8 bases for J; bases not matched to a gene: 7. In germline, CDR1 is MNHEY, CDR2 SVGEGT. This receptor was obtained from a human donor in good health (CMV status not recorded). Some clones in this sample may be carry-over from other donors' samples. Specimen: cultured PBMCs, collected from culture after CMV antigen stimulation. V usage is TRBV6-2 or TRBV6-3 and J usage is TRBJ1-1; 8 nucleotides match TRBD1. CDR3: CASSDRGVGEAFF. Written as DNA, the CDR3 is TGTGCCAGCAGTGACAGGGGAGTCGGCGAAGCTTTCTTT.